This TCR beta chain came from a study of early T cells in non-severe SARS-CoV-2 infection. The overall study: Whole-blood bulk RNA, unsorted, was sequenced, and chains were unpaired.

Study results and limitations: Database matching using VDJdb favored anti-spike CD8 responses, with private and CD4 specificities left missing.

Details on this clonotype: Its antigen is not known.

Individually, cDNA molecules had unique molecular identifiers attached to them. TCRdb reprocessed the 5' RACE reads via MiXCR and lists one record per CDR3 protein. The table lists about 66,000 distinct CDR3 sequences, about 19% of them singletons. Per germline, CDR1 SGHNT and CDR2 YENEEA. V lost 5 bases to trimming and J lost 4 bases, with 11 bases between them. The CDR3 length is 13 residues. V gene TRBV11-3 combines with J gene TRBJ1-1; TRBD1 might be the D (5 bases). The sample was whole blood, taken at baseline. The receptor was isolated from an adult who was a healthcare worker with PCR-confirmed SARS-CoV-2 infection or an uninfected control (not recorded which). The CDR3 DNA sequence: TGTGCCAGCAGCATGGGGGTGAGCACTGAAGCTTTCTTT. Protein: CASSMGVSTEAFF.